This T cell receptor beta chain was recorded in a study of blood T cell repertoires in COVID-19. Turning to the study itself: Samples representing acute and convalescent COVID-19 were sourced from the United States, Italy and Spain. The analysed material was cDNA or gDNA that came from T cells, B-cell-depleted T cells, or PBMCs.

Seattle patients were enrolled while actively infected and followed longitudinally. In the authors' methods: By means of reference gene primer amplification, nucleated cell counts were estimated. TCRdb keeps only in-frame clones here, not all; method: immunoSEQ multiplex PCR. That table furnishes V, J and clone size, whereas the DNA furnished D and trimming. The table has about 200,000 clones, 75% to 90% seen once. V was trimmed by 1 base and J by 3 bases, leaving 10 bases between them. There are 15 residues in the CDR3. Germline CDR1 and CDR2: SGHVS and FQNEAQ. The sample comprised peripheral blood. The chain uses TRBV7-8 and TRBJ2-1, with D tentatively TRBD1 (5 bases). The receptor comes from an elderly woman with COVID-19, enrolled during active disease. CDR3 nucleotide sequence: TGTGCCAGCAGCTTAGTAAGGGGCCTCTACAATGAGCAGTTCTTC. This gives the protein CASSLVRGLYNEQFF.